This TCR beta chain emerged from a study of early T cells in non-severe SARS-CoV-2 infection. Study overall: Chains stayed unpaired after sequencing of bulk RNA from unsorted whole blood.

A single record per CDR3 protein comes from TCRdb applying MiXCR to the 5' RACE reads. Here the sample spans approximately 32,000 distinct CDR3 sequences, around 6% being singletons. Germline CDR1 ENHRY, CDR2 SYGVKD. CDR3 length: 15 residues. Trimming left V 2 bases short and J 5 bases short, with 12 bases between. At least ten counts were recorded for this clonotype. The TCR was taken from an adult who was a healthcare worker with PCR-confirmed SARS-CoV-2 infection or an uninfected control (not recorded which). The sequenced sample was whole blood. The V call is TRBV10-3, the J call TRBJ2-2, with D hard to call. CDR3 sequence reads: CAISERTPKTGELFF. The CDR3, as DNA: TGTGCCATCAGTGAGAGAACTCCTAAGACCGGGGAGCTGTTTTTT.